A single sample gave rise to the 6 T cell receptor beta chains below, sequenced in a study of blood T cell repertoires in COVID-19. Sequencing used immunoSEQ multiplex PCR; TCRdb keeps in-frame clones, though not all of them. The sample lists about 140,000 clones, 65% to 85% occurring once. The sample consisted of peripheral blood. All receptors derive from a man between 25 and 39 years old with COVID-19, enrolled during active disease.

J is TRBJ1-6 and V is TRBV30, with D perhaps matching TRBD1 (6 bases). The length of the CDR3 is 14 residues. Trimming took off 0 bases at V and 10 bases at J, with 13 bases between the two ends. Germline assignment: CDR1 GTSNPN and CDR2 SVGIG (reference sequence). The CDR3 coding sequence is TGTGCCTGGAGTGTCCCGCCCGACAGGTCACCCCTCCACTTT. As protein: CAWSVPPDRSPLHF.

CDR3 in amino acids: CASSSQGASYEQYF. The CDR3 nucleotides read TGTGCCAGCAGCTCCCAGGGCGCCTCCTACGAGCAGTACTTC. The chain joins TRBV3-1 (or the pseudogene TRBV3-2) to TRBJ2-7; D is perhaps TRBD1 (5 bases). This CDR3 spans 14 amino acids. Trimming stripped 5 bases from V and 0 bases from J, with 11 bases between. The germline V gene has CDR1 LGHDT and CDR2 YNNKEL (reference sequence).

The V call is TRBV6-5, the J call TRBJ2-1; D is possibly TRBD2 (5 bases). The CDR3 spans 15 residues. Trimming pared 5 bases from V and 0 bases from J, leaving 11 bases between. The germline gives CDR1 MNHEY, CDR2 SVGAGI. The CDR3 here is CASSRDYHSYNEQFF. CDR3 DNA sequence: TGTGCCAGCAGTCGTGACTACCACTCCTACAATGAGCAGTTCTTC.

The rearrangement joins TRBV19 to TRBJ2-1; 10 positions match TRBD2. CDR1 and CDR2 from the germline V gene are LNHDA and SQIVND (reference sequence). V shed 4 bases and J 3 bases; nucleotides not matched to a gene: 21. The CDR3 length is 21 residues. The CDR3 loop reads CASSTNPFLAGEVDRYNEQFF. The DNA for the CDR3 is TGTGCCAGTAGTACGAACCCTTTCCTAGCGGGAGAGGTTGATCGCTACAATGAGCAGTTCTTC.

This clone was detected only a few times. The CDR3 sequence is CASRGTGRGKLFF. The CDR3 DNA reads as TGTGCCAGCAGAGGTACAGGCAGAGGAAAACTGTTTTTT. The chain couples TRBV28 to TRBJ1-4; TRBD1 might be the D (5 bases). Trimming removed 6 bases at V and 10 bases at J, with 15 bases between. Germline V gives CDR1 MDHEN, CDR2 SYDVKM. The CDR3 sequence is 13 residues long.

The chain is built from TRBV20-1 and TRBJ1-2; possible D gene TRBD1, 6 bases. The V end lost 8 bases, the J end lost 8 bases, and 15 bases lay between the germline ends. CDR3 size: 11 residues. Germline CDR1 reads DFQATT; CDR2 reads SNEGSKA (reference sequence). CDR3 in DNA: TGCAGTACCGGGGGGCGCTGGGGCTACACCTTC. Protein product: CSTGGRWGYTF.